This T cell receptor (beta chain) was identified during a study of response to subunit inactivated influenza vaccine. Germline assignment: CDR1 DFQATT and CDR2 SNEGSKA (reference sequence). The junction had 7 bases not matched to a gene; V was cut back by 5 bases and J by 0 bases. This CDR3 has 15 amino acids. Using its own MiXCR run on the RT-PCR reads, TCRdb lists one record per CDR3 protein. This table has around 750,000 distinct CDR3 sequences, roughly 20% appearing once. This clonotype turned up a few times. The sequence came from a man aged 50-59 years who received an inactivated influenza vaccine. The rearrangement uses TRBV20-1 and TRBJ2-3; 8 bases line up with TRBD2. The sample here was PBMCs from blood, taken 5 days after vaccination. The chain's CDR3 is CSAGSGGPSTDTQYF. DNA of the CDR3: TGCAGTGCTGGCTCGGGGGGGCCGAGCACAGATACGCAGTATTTT.